The 14 T cell receptor beta chains presented below share a single source sample, sequenced in a study of blood T cell repertoires in COVID-19. Some clones are missing from TCRdb's copy, which holds only in-frame ones; the method was immunoSEQ multiplex PCR. The sample shows about 180,000 clones, just under 80% of them seen only once. The sequencing input was peripheral blood. The receptors stem from a man in his 70s with active or convalescent COVID-19.

The rearrangement joins TRBV9 to TRBJ2-2; D is perhaps TRBD1 (5 bases). Germline values: CDR1 SGDLS, CDR2 YYNGEE. Deletions cut 4 bases from V and 6 bases from J, with 13 bases between. The CDR3 totals 14 residues. Written as DNA, the CDR3 is TGTGCCAGCAGCCGACAGAGCCCCCCCGGGGAGCTGTTTTTT. Its translation is CASSRQSPPGELFF.

The table lists this clone with a count of one. The chain combines TRBV5-1 with TRBJ2-7, with 7 nucleotides matching TRBD1. The CDR3 loop spans 15 amino acids. The germline CDR1 and CDR2 sequences are SGHRS and YFSETQ. The V gene end was trimmed by 0 bases and the J gene end by 1 base; junction bases not matched to a gene: 4. CDR3 residues: CASSLATGLSYEQYF. DNA of the CDR3: TGCGCCAGCAGCTTGGCGACAGGGCTATCCTACGAGCAGTACTTC.

The chain links TRBV18 to TRBJ2-2; tentative D call: TRBD2 (5 bases). This CDR3 contains 16 residues. Trimming left V 3 bases short and J 4 bases short, with 15 bases between. Germline V gives CDR1 KGHSH, CDR2 LQKENI. The CDR3: CASSPSSGFGTGELFF. The CDR3 nucleotides read TGTGCCAGCTCACCCTCCTCGGGGTTCGGCACCGGGGAGCTGTTTTTT.

The chain joins TRBV18 to TRBJ2-3; 7 positions agree with TRBD1. The V and J ends lost 3 bases and 4 bases, in that order; junction bases with no gene match: 13. Germline CDR1 and CDR2: KGHSH and LQKENI. The CDR3 is made up of 17 amino acids. The DNA of the CDR3 is TGTGCCAGCTCACCCTTAGACAGGAAGGGGGCCCCAGATACGCAGTATTTT. Translated, it gives CASSPLDRKGAPDTQYF.

The rearrangement links TRBV5-6 to TRBJ1-1, with D unresolved. The CDR3 consists of 13 residues. The V end lost 1 base, the J end lost 7 bases, and 11 bases lay between the germline ends. Germline V CDR1 and CDR2: SGHDT, YYEEEE. The CDR3 loop is CASSLNPGGEAFF. In DNA, the CDR3 is TGTGCCAGCAGCTTGAACCCTGGAGGTGAAGCTTTCTTT.

This chain uses TRBV6-5 with TRBJ2-7; D might be TRBD1 (5 bases). V was shortened by 6 bases and J by 0 bases, with 9 bases between the two germline ends. Looked up from germline, CDR1 is MNHEY and CDR2 is SVGAGI. The CDR3 spans 13 residues. CDR3 in amino acids: CASRTENSYEQYF. CDR3 bases: TGTGCCAGCAGGACAGAGAACTCCTACGAGCAGTACTTC.

This clone occurred a few times. The chain links TRBV11-2 to TRBJ2-1, with 9 nucleotides matching TRBD2. The V gene's germline CDR1 is SGHAT and CDR2 FQNNGV. Losses at the gene ends were 5 bases for V and 10 bases for J; bases not matched to a gene: 18. The CDR3 is 17 amino acids. DNA of the CDR3: TGTGCCAGCAGCAGAAGGCGAGTGGCTAGCGGGGAGGGGGAGCAGTTCTTC. Protein: CASSRRRVASGEGEQFF.

V gene TRBV11-2 combines with J gene TRBJ1-2, with 7 bases that match TRBD1. The CDR3 sequence is 15 residues long. Germline V gene sequence: CDR1 SGHAT, CDR2 FQNNGV. The V gene end was trimmed by 2 bases and the J gene end by 8 bases; junction bases not matched to a gene: 11. The CDR3 reads CASSLRQGVLGGYTF. The DNA of the CDR3 is TGTGCCAGCAGCTTAAGACAGGGAGTGTTGGGGGGCTACACCTTC.

The chain is built from TRBV24-1 and TRBJ1-5; D is possibly TRBD1 (5 bases). The CDR3 is made up of 14 amino acids. CDR1 KGHDR and CDR2 SFDVKD come from the germline V gene. V dropped 5 bases and J dropped 0 bases, with 7 bases sitting between them. Written as DNA, the CDR3 is TGTGCCACCAGTGGACAGAATAGCAATCAGCCCCAGCATTTT. Amino acids: CATSGQNSNQPQHF.

V is TRBV10-3 and J is TRBJ2-1, with TRBD2 as a possible D gene (6 bases). The CDR3 is 14 residues long. V was clipped by 2 bases and J by 1 base, with 6 bases between them. CDR1 ENHRY and CDR2 SYGVKD come from the germline V gene. The CDR3 region is CAISERGSYNEQFF. The CDR3 DNA is TGTGCCATCAGTGAGCGGGGGTCCTACAATGAGCAGTTCTTC.

The chain carries TRBV27 and TRBJ1-1; no clear D gene. V lost 5 bases to trimming and J lost 0 bases, with 4 bases between them. In germline, CDR1 is MNHEY, CDR2 SMNVEV (reference sequence). This CDR3 is 12 amino acids long. The CDR3 DNA follows: TGTGCCAGCAGTCTACTGAACACTGAAGCTTTCTTT. Translated: CASSLLNTEAFF.

This chain joins TRBV6-5 and TRBJ2-1, with D tentatively TRBD2 (5 bases). CDR1 is MNHEY and CDR2 is SVGAGI in the germline V gene. Trimming removed 6 bases from V and 7 bases from J, with 16 bases in between. This CDR3 is built from 14 residues. The CDR3 loop reads CASSETGSLNEQFF. CDR3 nucleotides: TGTGCCAGCAGCGAGACGGGATCCCTAAATGAGCAGTTCTTC.

The chain links TRBV7-9 to TRBJ2-5; D ambiguous. The CDR3 contains 11 residues. The germline gives CDR1 SEHNR, CDR2 FQNEAQ (reference sequence). V was cut by 5 bases and J by 5 bases, with 6 bases left in between. The CDR3 DNA is TGTGCCAGCAGCCGTAGCGAGACCCAGTACTTC. As protein: CASSRSETQYF.

The CDR3 spells CASSIEVGGTRLNYGYTF. The CDR3 region has the DNA TGTGCCAGTAGTATAGAGGTTGGCGGGACTCGACTTAACTATGGCTACACCTTC. The gene calls are TRBV19 and TRBJ1-2; maybe TRBD1 (5 bases). CDR3 length equals 18 residues. The ends were cut back, 0 bases at V and 1 base at J, with 18 bases in the middle. The germline CDR1 and CDR2 sequences are LNHDA and SQIVND (reference sequence).